This record looks at one T cell receptor beta chain sequence and its context. Its antigen is unidentified. These data are taken from a study of a mutant IDH1 vaccine in newly diagnosed glioma. Overall study context: Treated patients had a mean age of roughly 39 years and a 62.5% male, roughly 40% female split.

With V trimmed by 4 bases and J by 6 bases, 5 bases remained unmatched. Germline V gene data show CDR1 as SEHNR and CDR2 as FQNEAQ (reference sequence). CDR3 length: 13 amino acids. Clones were read by immunoSEQ multiplex PCR, and TCRdb kept only the in-frame ones, dropping some. The table includes about 33,000 clones, roughly 80% detected once. Stated time point: week 5, during vaccination. All doses held 300 ug of mutant IDH1 20-mer peptide, with topical imiquimod. V and J are TRBV7-9 and TRBJ2-7; 8 bases align to TRBD1. This sample comprised PBMCs, obtained from a glioma patient whose treatment included an IDH1 peptide vaccine. The source is a man aged 30 to 39 with glioma. CDR3 bases: TGTGCCAGCAGCTCCTTGACAGGGGTCGAGCAGTACTTC. This sequence encodes CASSSLTGVEQYF. Full variable domain (rest looked up from reference TRBV7-9 and TRBJ2-7): DTGVSQNPRHKITKRGQNVTFRCDPISEHNRLYWYRQTLGQGPEFLTYFQNEAQLEKSRLLSDRFSAERPKGSFSTLEIQRTEQGDSAMYLCASSSLTGVEQYFGPGTRLTVT.